Below, 24 T cell receptor beta chains from the same sample are listed, as sequenced in a study of CD4+ T cells in melanoma. Some clones are missing from TCRdb's copy, which holds only in-frame ones; the method was immunoSEQ multiplex PCR. The profile shows about 110,000 clones, about 90% of them singletons. The sample comprised peripheral blood. Receptors were obtained from a human donor with melanoma.

J is TRBJ1-1 and V is TRBV14; D unclear. Germline V CDR1 and CDR2: SGHDN, FVKESK. This CDR3 region has 12 residues. The V end lost 0 bases, the J end lost 4 bases, and 3 bases lay between the germline ends. The CDR3 here is CASSQEGTEAFF. DNA of the CDR3: TGTGCCAGCAGCCAAGAAGGCACTGAAGCTTTCTTT. Drawing the rest from reference TRBV14 and TRBJ1-1, the complete variable domain is EAGVTQFPSHSVIEKGQTVTLRCDPISGHDNLYWYRRVMGKEIKFLLHFVKESKQDESGMPNNRFLAERTGGTYSTLKVQPAELEDSGVYFCASSQEGTEAFFGQGTRLTVV.

The chain combines TRBV7-6 with TRBJ2-2, with 10 bases matching TRBD1. The germline V gene has CDR1 SGHVS and CDR2 FNYEAQ. CDR3 size: 16 residues. The trim removed 5 bases at V and 3 bases at J, leaving 6 bases unmatched. CDR3 coding DNA: TGTGCCAGCAGCAATCCCGGGACAGGGGACACCGGGGAGCTGTTTTTT. Translating it yields CASSNPGTGDTGELFF.

On this clone itself: In the same sample, other DNA sequences code for this CDR3. This chain links TRBV7-3 with TRBJ2-6; no reliable D call. From germline, CDR1 is SGHTA and CDR2 FQGTGA. Trimming left V 6 bases short and J 0 bases short, with 9 bases between. The CDR3 has 15 residues. The CDR3 spells CASRNLGSGANVLTF. CDR3 nucleotide sequence: TGTGCCAGCAGGAATTTAGGCTCTGGGGCCAACGTCCTGACTTTC.

The gene calls are TRBV2 and TRBJ1-3; TRBD1 might be the D (6 bases). The CDR3 is 15 amino acids. CDR1 is SNHLY and CDR2 is FYNNEI in the germline V gene. Trimming removed 6 bases at V and 0 bases at J, with 12 bases between. CDR3 coding DNA: TGTGCCAGCAGGGATGACAGGAGCTCTGGAAACACCATATATTTT. This gives the protein CASRDDRSSGNTIYF.

The chain recombines TRBV15 with TRBJ1-2, with 8 positions matching TRBD1. Germline CDR1 reads LNHNV; CDR2 reads YYDKDF (reference sequence). The CDR3 contains 15 residues. V shed 5 bases, J shed 1 base, and the junction held 6 bases outside the gene matches. For the CDR3, the DNA is TGTGCCACCAGCCCCCGGGACAGGCTTAACTATGGCTACACCTTC. It translates to CATSPRDRLNYGYTF.

This clone appeared a single time. V usage is TRBV9 and J usage is TRBJ1-2; D is unclear. Trimming cost V 4 bases and J 5 bases, with 12 bases left between them. Germline values: CDR1 SGDLS, CDR2 YYNGEE. This CDR3 region has 13 residues. The CDR3 sequence is CASSPPQRYGYTF. The CDR3 region has the DNA TGTGCCAGCAGCCCACCCCAGCGTTATGGCTACACCTTC.

V gene TRBV29-1 combines with J gene TRBJ1-4; 8 bases are a match to TRBD1. Germline assignment: CDR1 SQVTM and CDR2 ANQGSEA. Trimming cost V 6 bases and J 8 bases; bases outside gene matches: 5. CDR3 size: 12 residues. CDR3 in amino acids: CSVGQEDEKLFF. The CDR3 nucleotides read TGCAGCGTGGGACAGGAGGACGAAAAACTGTTTTTT.

Here the CDR3 DNA reads TGCGCCAGCAGCCAAACACGGGACAGGGGGTTCCAAGAGACCCAGTACTTC. Protein sequence: CASSQTRDRGFQETQYF. V gene TRBV4-1 combines with J gene TRBJ2-5; 11 bases match TRBD1. CDR1 is MGHRA, CDR2 YSYEKL, per germline. After removal of 2 bases from V and 1 base from J, the junction contained 6 bases not matched to a gene. This CDR3 spans 17 amino acids.

Points on this clone: At one boundary the junction diverges from the germline segment, which might be a read error. The V and J genes are TRBV14 and TRBJ1-4, with a possible D match to TRBD1 (5 bases). Germline loops: CDR1 SGHDN, CDR2 FVKESK. The CDR3 has 15 amino acids. CDR3 sequence (DNA): TGTGCCAGCCCACCCGGGGGTTGCGGACATGAAAGACTGTTTTTT. It translates to CASPPGGCGHERLFF. Full variable domain (rest looked up from reference TRBV14 and TRBJ1-4): EAGVTQFPSHSVIEKGQTVTLRCDPISGHDNLYWYRRVMGKEIKFLLHFVKESKQDESGMPNNRFLAERTGGTYSTLKVQPAELEDSGVYFCASPPGGCGHERLFFGSGTQLSVL.

The chain is built from TRBV2 and TRBJ1-2, with D perhaps TRBD1 (6 bases). The CDR3 sequence is 15 residues long. V was cut by 6 bases and J by 3 bases, with 17 bases left in between. Germline CDR1 SNHLY, CDR2 FYNNEI. The CDR3 sequence: CASSDDRQWDYGYTF. The DNA for the CDR3 is TGTGCCAGCAGCGACGACAGGCAATGGGACTATGGCTACACCTTC.

V is TRBV28 and J is TRBJ1-2; 7 nucleotides align to TRBD1. Per the germline V gene, CDR1 is MDHEN and CDR2 is SYDVKM. This CDR3 is 17 amino acids long. The V gene end was trimmed by 5 bases and the J gene end by 6 bases; junction bases not matched to a gene: 18. DNA for the CDR3: TGTGCCAGCAGTGGAGGGGGCGGGACCGAGGGGGTGAATGGCTACACCTTC. Residues: CASSGGGGTEGVNGYTF.

The V and J genes are TRBV6-6 and TRBJ1-4, with TRBD1 matching over 9 bases. In germline, CDR1 is MNHNY, CDR2 SVGAGI (reference sequence). The V segment lost 2 bases and the J segment 7 bases; nucleotides outside the gene matches: 5. The CDR3 is made up of 15 amino acids. The CDR3 nucleotides are TGTGCCAGCAGTTACGGGGGGACAGGGTCTGAAAAACTGTTTTTT. It specifies CASSYGGTGSEKLFF.

The rearrangement uses TRBV7-9 and TRBJ2-6, with D possibly TRBD1 on 5 matching bases. Germline lookup yields CDR1 SEHNR and CDR2 FQNEAQ (reference sequence). The V gene lost 5 bases and the J gene lost 0 bases, with 8 bases spanning the gap. CDR3 length: 15 residues. The CDR3 sequence: CASSRQFSGANVLTF. The CDR3 region has the DNA TGTGCCAGCAGCCGACAGTTCTCTGGGGCCAACGTCCTGACTTTC.

As for this clone: This sample also contains other DNA sequences that code for the same CDR3. This chain joins TRBV9 and TRBJ2-7; maybe TRBD1 (5 bases). Per the germline V gene, CDR1 is SGDLS and CDR2 is YYNGEE. With 3 bases removed from V and 3 bases from J, the gap between germline ends came to 7 bases. The CDR3 sequence is 12 residues long. CDR3 sequence reads: CASSAQGYEQYF. As DNA, the CDR3 is TGTGCCAGCAGCGCTCAGGGCTACGAGCAGTACTTC.

This clone was seen only a few times. This chain connects TRBV2 to TRBJ1-1; D is perhaps TRBD1 (5 bases). CDR1 and CDR2 from the germline V gene are SNHLY and FYNNEI. Trimming cost V 7 bases and J 5 bases, with 14 bases left between them. There are 13 residues in the CDR3. In nucleotides, the CDR3 is TGTGCCAGCACTGGGGACGGTGGGACTGAAGCTTTCTTT. The encoded protein is CASTGDGGTEAFF.

The V call is TRBV5-1, the J call TRBJ2-5, with unresolved D. V was cut by 4 bases and J by 5 bases, with 9 bases left in between. Germline CDR1 is SGHRS and CDR2 is YFSETQ. The CDR3 length is 12 residues. In DNA form, the CDR3 reads TGCGCCAGCAGCGGTTCACGGGAGACCCAGTACTTC. Its translation is CASSGSRETQYF.

The gene calls are TRBV7-2 and TRBJ2-3; 15 nucleotides agree with TRBD2. The germline CDR1 and CDR2 sequences are SGHTA and FQGNSA. Trimming took 7 bases from V and 10 from J; bases not matched to a gene: 9. CDR3 length equals 15 residues. This CDR3 reads CASIEGLAGGLPQYF. In DNA, the CDR3 is TGTGCCAGCATCGAGGGACTAGCGGGGGGTTTGCCGCAGTATTTT. Together with reference TRBV7-2 and TRBJ2-3, the CDR3 gives the full variable domain: GAGVSQSPSNKVTEKGKDVELRCDPISGHTALYWYRQSLGQGLEFLIYFQGNSAPDKSGLPSDRFSAERTGGSVSTLTIQRTQQEDSAVYLCASIEGLAGGLPQYFGPGTRLTVL.

This clone was recorded only once. The chain joins TRBV19 to TRBJ2-1; D call uncertain. The CDR3 covers 13 residues. Germline-derived CDR1 and CDR2 are LNHDA and SQIVND (reference sequence). The germline V and J ends were trimmed by 8 bases and 16 bases, with 24 bases remaining between them. The CDR3 loop reads CASHPGPDDSLFF. The CDR3 DNA reads as TGTGCCAGTCACCCGGGCCCGGACGATTCCCTATTCTTC.

The chain recombines TRBV5-1 with TRBJ2-2; TRBD2 matches 8 bases. V shed 0 bases, J shed 5 bases, and the junction held 9 bases outside the gene matches. The CDR3 is made up of 17 amino acids. Germline V gene sequence: CDR1 SGHRS, CDR2 YFSETQ. CDR3 residues: CASSLGTSGVLTGELFF. Here the CDR3 DNA reads TGCGCCAGCAGCTTGGGTACTAGCGGTGTATTAACCGGGGAGCTGTTTTTT.

The chain uses TRBV27 and TRBJ1-1; maybe TRBD1 (6 bases). Trimming cost V 4 bases and J 1 base, with 10 bases left between them. The CDR3 length is 14 residues. CDR1 is MNHEY, CDR2 SMNVEV, per germline (reference sequence). CDR3 region: CASSSRTANTEAFF. CDR3 DNA sequence: TGTGCCAGCAGTTCCCGGACAGCGAACACTGAAGCTTTCTTT.

The V and J genes are TRBV6-6 and TRBJ1-3; D might be TRBD1 (6 bases). V lost 5 bases and J 4 bases, leaving 9 bases between the germline ends. In germline, CDR1 is MNHNY, CDR2 SVGAGI (reference sequence). The length of the CDR3 is 13 residues. The CDR3 DNA is TGTGCCAGCAGTGCGGGACAAGGAAACACCATATATTTT. This translates into CASSAGQGNTIYF.

This clone was picked up one time. This chain uses TRBV15 with TRBJ2-7; weak D call: TRBD1 (5 bases). This CDR3 region has 16 residues. The V gene lost 3 bases and the J gene lost 0 bases, with 15 bases spanning the gap. Germline-derived CDR1 and CDR2 are LNHNV and YYDKDF (reference sequence). CDR3 sequence: CATSSLGQGNSYEQYF. Written as DNA, the CDR3 is TGTGCCACCAGCAGTCTCGGTCAGGGCAACTCCTACGAGCAGTACTTC.

V usage is TRBV5-6 and J usage is TRBJ1-1; 10 bases fit TRBD1. Germline V gene lookup returns CDR1 SGHDT and CDR2 YYEEEE. V was clipped by 3 bases and J by 6 bases; unmatched bases: 5. This CDR3 contains 14 residues. CDR3 DNA sequence: TGTGCCAGCAGCTCCCGGGACAGGGGTCCTGAAGCTTTCTTT. Amino acid sequence: CASSSRDRGPEAFF. The full variable domain, its missing parts supplied by reference TRBV5-6 and TRBJ1-1, is DAGVTQSPTHLIKTRGQQVTLRCSPKSGHDTVSWYQQALGQGPQFIFQYYEEEERQRGNFPDRFSGHQFPNYSSELNVNALLLGDSALYLCASSSRDRGPEAFFGQGTRLTVV.

This chain links TRBV4-3 with TRBJ2-3, with 9 bases fitting TRBD2. V was clipped by 0 bases and J by 2 bases; unmatched bases: 9. In germline, CDR1 is LGHNA, CDR2 YSLEER. CDR3 length: 18 amino acids. The CDR3 protein is CASSQERGLAGLTDTQYF. CDR3 in DNA: TGCGCCAGCAGCCAAGAGAGGGGCCTAGCGGGGCTCACAGATACGCAGTATTTT.